The present T cell receptor beta chain was sequenced within a study of T cells after yellow fever vaccination. A 5'RACE template-switching step, the method used to make TCR cDNA, added a universal primer site and UMIs. TCRdb independently ran MiXCR on the 5' RACE reads; one entry per CDR3 protein. The data contain more than 200,000 distinct CDR3 sequences, 3.6% of them seen just once; the ten biggest clones take up under 20%. Study-wide findings and caveats: A secondary response was less intense yet reached its peak sooner, at day 5 versus 15. The CD4 compartment and the CD8 compartment contained a small share of clonotypes in common.

This clonotype came up many times. What it binds is not known. The TCR was taken from a young man who received the YFV17D yellow fever vaccine. Source: PBMCs, taken 15 days after the yellow fever booster vaccination.

CDR3 protein: CASSLAWSGTEAFF. The CDR3 nucleotides read TGTGCCAGCAGCTTAGCGTGGTCCGGCACTGAAGCTTTCTTT. The chain combines TRBV7-8 with TRBJ1-1; D gene uncertain. The CDR3 is made up of 14 amino acids. Germline CDR1 SGHVS, CDR2 FQNEAQ. Trimming removed 0 bases at V and 4 bases at J, with 9 bases between.